Reported below is one T cell receptor beta chain. The data stem from a study of T cells after yellow fever vaccination. Overall study context: Preparing low-cell-number fractions relied on SMART-Seq v4 Ultra Low Input.

V lost 0 bases and J lost 9, with 9 bases in between. CDR3 length equals 13 residues. The germline V gene has CDR1 LNHNV and CDR2 YYDKDF (reference sequence). One entry per CDR3 protein, called by TCRdb with MiXCR from the 5' RACE reads. The sample lists some 320,000 distinct CDR3 sequences; roughly 4.3% were seen once. Specimen: PBMCs, collected 15 days after the yellow fever booster vaccination. The chain uses TRBV15 and TRBJ2-1; D is perhaps TRBD1 (7 bases). The receptor was derived from a man aged 18 to 30 who received the YFV17D yellow fever vaccine. The CDR3 is CATSRDQGGEQFF. The DNA of the CDR3 is TGTGCCACCAGCAGAGATCAGGGGGGTGAGCAGTTCTTC.